The clone carrying this T cell receptor beta chain has more than one count but fewer than ten. Its antigen is undetermined. Described time point: persistent/refractory GD, antithyroid drugs over 5 years with positive TRAb. PBMC RNA served as the TCR library source. One endocrinology department in Xi'an, China, was where patients came from. EDTA tubes were used for drawing 8 to 9 milliliters of peripheral blood. The entry originates in a study of regulatory T cells in long-lasting Graves disease. Trimming stripped 3 bases from V and 8 bases from J, with 19 bases between. Germline V CDR1 and CDR2: MNHEY, SVGAGI. This CDR3 region has 15 residues. Study-wide results and limits: There were preferences for TRBV28, TRBJ1-2 and TRBJ2-5 in persistent disease.

Combining iRepertoire HTBI primers with Arm-PCR of CDR3 regions, the authors built TCR beta libraries. Authors' data handling: Among the samples, roughly 61 TRBV and about 15 TRBJ segments were identified. One entry per CDR3 protein results from TCRdb running MiXCR on the multiplex PCR reads. TCRdb's processing, not the authors' own work, is the source of the V and J calls. Here the sample spans hundreds of thousands of distinct CDR3 sequences, around 30% being singletons. The sequence was collected from a female donor with Graves disease. Sequences were derived from peripheral blood mononuclear cells (PBMCs), sampled when the disease was refractory, from a patient treated with antithyroid drugs. V is TRBV6-5 and J is TRBJ1-2, with D tentatively TRBD1 (5 bases). In DNA, the CDR3 is TGTGCCAGCAGTTATGATCTTGGGGGTTCGCGGGGCTACACCTTC. As protein: CASSYDLGGSRGYTF.